Described below is a single TCR beta chain sequence and its context. Donors sampled were nominally healthy, though unrecorded immune exposures were likely. This sample was included in a study of cytomegalovirus exposure and HLA in healthy donors. Germline V gene data show CDR1 as SGHVS and CDR2 as FQNEAQ. Trimming removed 5 bases at V and 6 bases at J, with 16 bases between. This CDR3 region has 14 residues. In the PCR, 60 Vbeta and 13 Jbeta primers were used. Profiled with immunoSEQ multiplex PCR; TCRdb holds only in-frame clones, not every one. The data contain 150,000 to 200,000 clones, approximately 80% of them singletons.

The sequencing input was PBMCs. This sequence was found in a woman aged 25 to 39 in good health and CMV-seropositive. V is TRBV7-8 and J is TRBJ1-2; D is unclear. As DNA, the CDR3 is TGTGCCAGCAGCCCCCCCGGGGTAAGGCATGGCTACACCTTC. It codes for CASSPPGVRHGYTF. Together with reference TRBV7-8 and TRBJ1-2, the CDR3 gives the full variable domain: GAGVSQSPRYKVAKRGQDVALRCDPISGHVSLFWYQQALGQGPEFLTYFQNEAQLDKSGLPSDRFFAERPEGSVSTLKIQRTQQEDSAVYLCASSPPGVRHGYTFGSGTRLTVV.